The present entry profiles one T cell receptor (beta chain) with its context. The sample belongs to a study of blood T cells in healthy people across ages. With 6 bases clipped from V and 0 bases from J, the junction kept 11 bases outside the gene matches. The CDR3 is made up of 17 amino acids. A J-beta primer mix and a sample-barcoded 5' primer were used in a second PCR of roughly 6 to 12 cycles. TCRdb itself ran the 5' RACE reads through MiXCR, one entry per CDR3 protein. The data show over 1,300,000 distinct CDR3 sequences, 59% seen once. The receptor was derived from a man aged 18 to 29 in good health. The V gene is TRBV12-3 or TRBV12-4, the J gene TRBJ1-3; 7 positions match TRBD1. The material sequenced was blood. CDR3 nucleotides: TGTGCCAGCAGGCCTAGCGCTACAGGGGACTCTGGAAACACCATATATTTT. It is translated as CASRPSATGDSGNTIYF.